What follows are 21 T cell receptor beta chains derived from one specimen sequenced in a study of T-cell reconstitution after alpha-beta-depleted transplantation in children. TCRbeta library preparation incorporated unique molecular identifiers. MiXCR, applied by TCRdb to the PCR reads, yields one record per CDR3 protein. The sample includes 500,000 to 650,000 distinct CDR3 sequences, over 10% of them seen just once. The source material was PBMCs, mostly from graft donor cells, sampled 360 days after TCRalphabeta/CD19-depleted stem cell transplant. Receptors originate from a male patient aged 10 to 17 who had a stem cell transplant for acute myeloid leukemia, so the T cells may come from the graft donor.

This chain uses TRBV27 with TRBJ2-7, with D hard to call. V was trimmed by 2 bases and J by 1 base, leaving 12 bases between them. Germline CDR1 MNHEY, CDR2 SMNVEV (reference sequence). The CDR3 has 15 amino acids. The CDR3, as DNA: TGTGCCAGCAGTTTAGGGGTGACGGGTTCCTACGAGCAGTACTTC. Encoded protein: CASSLGVTGSYEQYF.

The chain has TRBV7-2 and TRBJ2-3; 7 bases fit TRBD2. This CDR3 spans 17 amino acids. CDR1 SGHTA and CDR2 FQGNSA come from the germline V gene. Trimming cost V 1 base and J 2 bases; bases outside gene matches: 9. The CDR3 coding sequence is TGTGCCAGCAGCTTAGTCCCGGGACTATATTACACAGATACGCAGTATTTT. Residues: CASSLVPGLYYTDTQYF.

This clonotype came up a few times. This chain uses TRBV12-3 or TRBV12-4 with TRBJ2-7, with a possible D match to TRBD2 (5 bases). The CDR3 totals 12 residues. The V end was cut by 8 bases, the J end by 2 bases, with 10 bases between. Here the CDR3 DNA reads TGTGCCAGCGCGGGCAGCACCTACGAGCAGTACTTC. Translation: CASAGSTYEQYF.

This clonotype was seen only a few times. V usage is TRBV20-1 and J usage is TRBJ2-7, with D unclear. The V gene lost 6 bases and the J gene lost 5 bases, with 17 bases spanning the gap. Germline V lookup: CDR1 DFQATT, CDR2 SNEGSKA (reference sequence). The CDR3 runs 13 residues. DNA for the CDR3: TGCAGTGCCACTTGGCTAGAAATGCACGAGCAGTACTTC. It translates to CSATWLEMHEQYF.

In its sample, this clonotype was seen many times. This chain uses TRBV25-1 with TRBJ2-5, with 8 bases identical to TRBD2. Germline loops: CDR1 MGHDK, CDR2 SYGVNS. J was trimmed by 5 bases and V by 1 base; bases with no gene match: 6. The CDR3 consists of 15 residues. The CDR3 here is CASSEFAGGRETQYF. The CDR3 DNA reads TGTGCCAGCAGTGAATTCGCGGGGGGAAGGGAGACCCAGTACTTC. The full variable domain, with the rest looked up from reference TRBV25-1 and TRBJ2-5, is EADIYQTPRYLVIGTGKKITLECSQTMGHDKMYWYQQDPGMELHLIHYSYGVNSTEKGDLSSESTVSRIRTEHFPLTLESARPSHTSQYLCASSEFAGGRETQYFGPGTRLLVL.

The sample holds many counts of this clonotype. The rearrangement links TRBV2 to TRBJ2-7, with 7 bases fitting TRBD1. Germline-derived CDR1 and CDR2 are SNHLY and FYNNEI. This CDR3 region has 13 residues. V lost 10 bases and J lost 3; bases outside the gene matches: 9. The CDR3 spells CATSEDRFYEQYF. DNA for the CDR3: TGTGCCACCTCCGAGGACAGGTTCTACGAGCAGTACTTC.

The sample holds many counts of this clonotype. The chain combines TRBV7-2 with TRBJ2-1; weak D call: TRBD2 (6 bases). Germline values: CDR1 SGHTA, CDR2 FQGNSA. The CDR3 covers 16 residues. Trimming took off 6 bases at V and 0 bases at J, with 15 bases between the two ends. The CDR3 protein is CASRGGGRSSYNEQFF. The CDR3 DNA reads TGTGCCAGCAGGGGGGGTGGGCGGAGCTCCTACAATGAGCAGTTCTTC.

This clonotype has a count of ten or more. The CDR3 loop is CASGLETRTDTQYF. CDR3 DNA: TGTGCTAGTGGTTTAGAGACCCGCACAGATACGCAGTATTTT. The chain is built from TRBV12-5 and TRBJ2-3, with D uncertain. CDR1 is LGHNT and CDR2 is FRNRAP in the germline V gene. There are 14 residues in the CDR3. Trimming took off 3 bases at V and 1 base at J, with 8 bases between the two ends.

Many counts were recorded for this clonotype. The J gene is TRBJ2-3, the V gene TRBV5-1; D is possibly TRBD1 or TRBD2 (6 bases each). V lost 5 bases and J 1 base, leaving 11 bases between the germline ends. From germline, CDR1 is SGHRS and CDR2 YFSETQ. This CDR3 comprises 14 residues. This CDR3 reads CASRSGAGTDTQYF. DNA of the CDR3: TGCGCCAGCAGATCGGGGGCTGGCACAGATACGCAGTATTTT.

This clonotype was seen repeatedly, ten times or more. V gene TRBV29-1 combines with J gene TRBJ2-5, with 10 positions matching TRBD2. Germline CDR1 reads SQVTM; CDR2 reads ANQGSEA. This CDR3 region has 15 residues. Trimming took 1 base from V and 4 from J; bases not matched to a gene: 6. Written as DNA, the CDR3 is TGCAGCGTTGAAGGAGTAATAGCGGGAGGAGAGACCCAGTACTTC. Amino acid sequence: CSVEGVIAGGETQYF.

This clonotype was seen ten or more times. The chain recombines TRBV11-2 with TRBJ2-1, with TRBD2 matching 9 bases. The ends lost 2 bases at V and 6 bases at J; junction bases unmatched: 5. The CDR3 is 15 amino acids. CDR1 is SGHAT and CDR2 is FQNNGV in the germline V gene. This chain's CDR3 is CASSLKASGTNEQFF. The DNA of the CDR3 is TGTGCCAGCAGCTTAAAAGCTAGCGGGACCAATGAGCAGTTCTTC.

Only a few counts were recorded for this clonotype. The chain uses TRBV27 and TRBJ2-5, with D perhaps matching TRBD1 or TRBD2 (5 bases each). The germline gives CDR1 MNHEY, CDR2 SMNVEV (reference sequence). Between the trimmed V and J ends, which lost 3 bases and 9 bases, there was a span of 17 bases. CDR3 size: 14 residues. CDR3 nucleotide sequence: TGTGCCAGCAGTTTGGTGGACCCCCGAGGGGCCCAGTACTTC. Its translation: CASSLVDPRGAQYF.

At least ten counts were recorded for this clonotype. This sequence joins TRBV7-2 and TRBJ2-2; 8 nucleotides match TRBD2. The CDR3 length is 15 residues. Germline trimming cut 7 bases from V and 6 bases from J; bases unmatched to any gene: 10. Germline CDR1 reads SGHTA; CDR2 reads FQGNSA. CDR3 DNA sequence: TGTGCCAGCACCCGGGGTAGCGGGACTTCCGGGGAGCTGTTTTTT. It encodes CASTRGSGTSGELFF.

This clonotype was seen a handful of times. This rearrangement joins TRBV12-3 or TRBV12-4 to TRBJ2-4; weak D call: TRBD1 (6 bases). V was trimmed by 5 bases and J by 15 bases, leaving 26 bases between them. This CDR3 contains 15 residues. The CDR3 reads CASSLQPVTGFPMYF. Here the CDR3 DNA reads TGTGCCAGCAGTCTCCAGCCAGTCACAGGGTTTCCCATGTACTTC.

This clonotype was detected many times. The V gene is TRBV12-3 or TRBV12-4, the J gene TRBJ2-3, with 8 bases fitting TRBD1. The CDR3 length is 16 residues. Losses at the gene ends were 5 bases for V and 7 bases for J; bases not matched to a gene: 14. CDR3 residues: CASSQLLQGATNTQYF. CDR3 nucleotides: TGTGCCAGCAGTCAACTGCTTCAGGGGGCGACGAATACGCAGTATTTT.

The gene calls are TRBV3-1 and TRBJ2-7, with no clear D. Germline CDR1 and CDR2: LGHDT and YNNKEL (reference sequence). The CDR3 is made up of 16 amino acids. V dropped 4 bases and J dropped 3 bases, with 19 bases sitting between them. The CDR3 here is CASSRRMELRVYEQYF. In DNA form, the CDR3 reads TGTGCCAGCAGCCGCAGAATGGAACTTAGGGTCTACGAGCAGTACTTC.

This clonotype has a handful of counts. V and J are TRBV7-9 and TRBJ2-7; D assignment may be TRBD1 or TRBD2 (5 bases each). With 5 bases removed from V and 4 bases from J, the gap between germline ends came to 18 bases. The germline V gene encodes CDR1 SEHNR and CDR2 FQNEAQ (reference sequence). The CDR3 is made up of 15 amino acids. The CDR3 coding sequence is TGTGCCAGCAGCGAAGCCGGGACCAGGCGATACGAGCAGTACTTC. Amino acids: CASSEAGTRRYEQYF.

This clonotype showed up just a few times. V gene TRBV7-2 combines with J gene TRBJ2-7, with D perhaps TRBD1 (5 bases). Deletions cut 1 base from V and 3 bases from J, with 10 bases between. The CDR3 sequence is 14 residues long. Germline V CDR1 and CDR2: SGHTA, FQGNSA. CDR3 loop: CASSLVETVYEQYF. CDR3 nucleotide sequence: TGTGCCAGCAGCTTAGTGGAGACAGTCTACGAGCAGTACTTC.

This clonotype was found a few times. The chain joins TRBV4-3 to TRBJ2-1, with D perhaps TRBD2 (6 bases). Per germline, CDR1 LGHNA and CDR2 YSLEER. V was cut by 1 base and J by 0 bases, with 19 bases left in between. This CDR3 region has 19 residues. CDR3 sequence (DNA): TGCGCCAGCAGCCAAGTGGGAGGCAGCGGGTTTAGCTCCTACAATGAGCAGTTCTTC. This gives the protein CASSQVGGSGFSSYNEQFF.

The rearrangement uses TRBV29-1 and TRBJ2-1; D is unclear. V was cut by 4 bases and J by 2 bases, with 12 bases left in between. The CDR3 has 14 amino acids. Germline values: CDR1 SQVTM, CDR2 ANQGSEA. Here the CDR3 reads CSVVGPITYNEQFF. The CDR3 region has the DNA TGCAGCGTTGTTGGCCCGATCACCTACAATGAGCAGTTCTTC.

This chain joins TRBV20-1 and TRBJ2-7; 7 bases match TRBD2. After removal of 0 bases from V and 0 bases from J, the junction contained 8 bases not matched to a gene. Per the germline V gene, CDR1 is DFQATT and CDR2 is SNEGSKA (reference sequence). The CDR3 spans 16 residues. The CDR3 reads CSARETSPISSYEQYF. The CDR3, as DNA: TGCAGTGCTAGAGAGACTAGCCCCATAAGCTCCTACGAGCAGTACTTC.